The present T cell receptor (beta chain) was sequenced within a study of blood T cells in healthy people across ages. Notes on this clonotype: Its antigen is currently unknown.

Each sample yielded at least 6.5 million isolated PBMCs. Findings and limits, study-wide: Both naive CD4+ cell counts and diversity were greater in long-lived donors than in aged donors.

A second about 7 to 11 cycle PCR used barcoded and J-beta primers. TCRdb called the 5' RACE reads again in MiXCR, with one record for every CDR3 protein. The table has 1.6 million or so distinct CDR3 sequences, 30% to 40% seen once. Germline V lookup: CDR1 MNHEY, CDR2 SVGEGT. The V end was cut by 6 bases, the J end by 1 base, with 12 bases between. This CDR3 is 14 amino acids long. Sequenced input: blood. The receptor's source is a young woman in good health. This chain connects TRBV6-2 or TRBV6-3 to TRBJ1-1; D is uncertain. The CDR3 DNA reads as TGTGCCAGCAGGGGAAATGTGGGGAACACTGAAGCTTTCTTT. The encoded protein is CASRGNVGNTEAFF.